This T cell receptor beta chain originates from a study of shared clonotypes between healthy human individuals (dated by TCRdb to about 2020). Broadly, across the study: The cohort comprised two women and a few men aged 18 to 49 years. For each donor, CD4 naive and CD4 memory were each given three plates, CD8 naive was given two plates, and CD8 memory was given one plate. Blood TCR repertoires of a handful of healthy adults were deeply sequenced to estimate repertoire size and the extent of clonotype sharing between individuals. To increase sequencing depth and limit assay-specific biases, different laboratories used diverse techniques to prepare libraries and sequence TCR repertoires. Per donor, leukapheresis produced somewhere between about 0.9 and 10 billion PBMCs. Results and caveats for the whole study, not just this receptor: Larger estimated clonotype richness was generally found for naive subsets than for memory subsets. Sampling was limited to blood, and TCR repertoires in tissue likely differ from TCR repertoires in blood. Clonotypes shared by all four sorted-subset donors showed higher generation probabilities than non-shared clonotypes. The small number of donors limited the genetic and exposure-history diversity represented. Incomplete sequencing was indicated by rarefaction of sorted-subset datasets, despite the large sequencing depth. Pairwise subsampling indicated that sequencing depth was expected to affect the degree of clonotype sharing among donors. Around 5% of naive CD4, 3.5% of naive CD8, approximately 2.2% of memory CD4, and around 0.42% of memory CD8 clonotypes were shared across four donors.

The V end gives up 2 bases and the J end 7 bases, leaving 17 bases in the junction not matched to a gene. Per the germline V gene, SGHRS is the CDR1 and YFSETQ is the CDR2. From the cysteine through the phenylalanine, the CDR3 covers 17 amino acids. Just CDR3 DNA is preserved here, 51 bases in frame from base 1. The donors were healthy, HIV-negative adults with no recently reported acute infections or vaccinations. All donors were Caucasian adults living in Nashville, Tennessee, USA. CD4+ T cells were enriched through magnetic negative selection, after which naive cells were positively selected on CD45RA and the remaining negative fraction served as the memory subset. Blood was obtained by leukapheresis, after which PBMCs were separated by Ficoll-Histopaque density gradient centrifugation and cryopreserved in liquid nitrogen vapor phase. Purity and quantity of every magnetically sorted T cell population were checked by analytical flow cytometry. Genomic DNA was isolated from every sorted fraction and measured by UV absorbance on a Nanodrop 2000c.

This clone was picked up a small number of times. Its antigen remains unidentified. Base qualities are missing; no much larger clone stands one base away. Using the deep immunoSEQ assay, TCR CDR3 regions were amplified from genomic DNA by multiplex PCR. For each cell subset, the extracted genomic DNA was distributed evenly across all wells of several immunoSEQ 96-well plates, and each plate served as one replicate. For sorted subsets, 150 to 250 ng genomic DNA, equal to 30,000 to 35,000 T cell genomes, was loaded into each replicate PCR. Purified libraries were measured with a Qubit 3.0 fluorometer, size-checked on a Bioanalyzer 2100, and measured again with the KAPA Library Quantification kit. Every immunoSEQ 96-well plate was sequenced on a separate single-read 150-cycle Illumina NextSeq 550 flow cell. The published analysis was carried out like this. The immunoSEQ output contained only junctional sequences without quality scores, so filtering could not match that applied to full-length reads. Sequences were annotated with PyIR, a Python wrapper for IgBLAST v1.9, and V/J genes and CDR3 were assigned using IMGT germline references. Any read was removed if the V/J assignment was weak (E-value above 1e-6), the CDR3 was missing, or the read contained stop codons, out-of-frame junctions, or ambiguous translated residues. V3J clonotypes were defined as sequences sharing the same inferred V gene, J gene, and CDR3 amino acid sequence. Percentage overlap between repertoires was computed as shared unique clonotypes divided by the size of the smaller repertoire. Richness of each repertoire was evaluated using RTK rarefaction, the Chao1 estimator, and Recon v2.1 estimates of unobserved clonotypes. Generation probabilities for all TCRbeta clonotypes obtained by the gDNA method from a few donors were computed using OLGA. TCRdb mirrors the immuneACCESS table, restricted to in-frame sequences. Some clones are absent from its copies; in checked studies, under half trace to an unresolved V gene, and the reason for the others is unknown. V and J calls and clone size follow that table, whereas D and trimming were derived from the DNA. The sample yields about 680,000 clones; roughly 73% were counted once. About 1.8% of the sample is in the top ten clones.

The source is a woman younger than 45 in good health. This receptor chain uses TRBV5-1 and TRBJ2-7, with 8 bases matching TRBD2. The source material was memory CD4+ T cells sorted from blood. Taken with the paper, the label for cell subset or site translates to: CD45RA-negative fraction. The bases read TGCGCCAGCAGCTTTTCCCTTACTAGGCGGGAGGCTCGGGAGCAGTACTTC. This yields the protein CASSFSLTRREAREQYF.